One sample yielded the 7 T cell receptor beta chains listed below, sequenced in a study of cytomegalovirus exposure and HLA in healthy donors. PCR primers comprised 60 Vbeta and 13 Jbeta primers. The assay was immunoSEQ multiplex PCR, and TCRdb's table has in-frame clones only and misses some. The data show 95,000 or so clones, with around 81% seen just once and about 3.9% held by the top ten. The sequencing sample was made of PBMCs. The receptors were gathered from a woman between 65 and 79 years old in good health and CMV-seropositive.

DNA for the CDR3: TGCGCCAGCAAGAGGGAACTCGAGTCCCAAGAGACCCAGTACTTC. Translated: CASKRELESQETQYF. The V gene is TRBV5-1, the J gene TRBJ2-5; a weak D match, TRBD2 (5 bases). CDR1 is SGHRS and CDR2 is YFSETQ in the germline V gene. This CDR3 has 15 residues. The V and J ends lost 6 bases and 1 base respectively, with 16 bases between them.

DNA for the CDR3: TGTGCCAGCAGCTTCTCGGGGGGAAACACTGAAGCTTTCTTT. As protein: CASSFSGGNTEAFF. The chain employs TRBV5-8 and TRBJ1-1; a possible D gene is TRBD1 (5 bases). Germline CDR1 is SGHTS and CDR2 is YDEGEE. Trimming stripped 2 bases from V and 2 bases from J, with 10 bases between. The CDR3 consists of 14 residues.

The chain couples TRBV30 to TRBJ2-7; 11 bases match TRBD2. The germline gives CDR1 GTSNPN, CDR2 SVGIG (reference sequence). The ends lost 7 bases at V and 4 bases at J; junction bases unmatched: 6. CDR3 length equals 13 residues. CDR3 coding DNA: TGTGCCTCAAATAGCGGGAGGGCGTACGAGCAGTACTTC. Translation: CASNSGRAYEQYF.

The CDR3 protein is CASSFLGTGNEQFF. The CDR3 nucleotides read TGTGCCAGCAGCTTTCTCGGGACAGGCAATGAGCAGTTCTTC. The J gene is TRBJ2-1, the V gene TRBV7-2; 8 bases line up with TRBD1. CDR1 and CDR2 from the germline V gene are SGHTA and FQGNSA. CDR3 length equals 14 residues. The V gene end was trimmed by 3 bases and the J gene end by 6 bases; junction bases not matched to a gene: 4.

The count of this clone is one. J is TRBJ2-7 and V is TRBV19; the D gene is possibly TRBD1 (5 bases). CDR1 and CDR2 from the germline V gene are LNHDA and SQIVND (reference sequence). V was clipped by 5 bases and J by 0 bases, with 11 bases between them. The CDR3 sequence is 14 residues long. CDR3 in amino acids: CASSARGGSYEQYF. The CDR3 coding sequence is TGTGCCAGTAGTGCTAGGGGCGGCTCCTACGAGCAGTACTTC.

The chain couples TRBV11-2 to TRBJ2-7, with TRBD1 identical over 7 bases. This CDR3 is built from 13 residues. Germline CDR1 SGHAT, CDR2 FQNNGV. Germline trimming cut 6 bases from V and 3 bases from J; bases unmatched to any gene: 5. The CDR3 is CASSPDRVYEQYF. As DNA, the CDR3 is TGTGCCAGCAGTCCAGACAGGGTCTACGAGCAGTACTTC.

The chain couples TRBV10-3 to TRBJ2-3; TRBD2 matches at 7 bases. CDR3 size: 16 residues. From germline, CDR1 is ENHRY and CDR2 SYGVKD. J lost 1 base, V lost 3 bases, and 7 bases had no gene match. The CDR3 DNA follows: TGTGCCATCAGTGATCTAGCGGAGTCAGGCACAGATACGCAGTATTTT. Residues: CAISDLAESGTDTQYF.